Following are 20 T cell receptor beta chains from one sample sequenced in a study of vaccination and CD4 T cells after COVID-19. These receptors' targets are unknown. With the Oncomine TCR Beta short-read assay, DNA from cultured CD4+ T cells was sequenced. TCRdb called the PCR reads again in MiXCR, with one record for every CDR3 protein. The sample records about 7,800 distinct CDR3 sequences, around 60% being singletons. Treatment indicated: approximately nine-day PBMC culture with coronavirus spike peptide pools or control peptides (ViraFEST assay). Sequenced sample: CD4+ T cells from blood, cultured in vitro. The source is a human donor who had recovered from COVID-19.

This chain joins TRBV20-1 and TRBJ2-3; possibly TRBD1 or TRBD2 for D (5 bases each). Trimming left V 0 bases short and J 2 bases short, with 12 bases between. This CDR3 has 15 residues. Germline-derived CDR1 and CDR2 are DFQATT and SNEGSKA (reference sequence). The CDR3 bases are TGCAGTGCTAGAGAACCGGGACGTTCCACAGATACGCAGTATTTT. Translated, it gives CSAREPGRSTDTQYF.

The chain is built from TRBV6-1 and TRBJ1-1, with a tentative D call TRBD1 (6 bases). V lost 7 bases and J lost 6, with 12 bases in between. There are 12 residues in the CDR3. The V gene's germline CDR1 is MNHNS and CDR2 SASEGT. CDR3 in DNA: TGTGCCAGCAACCCGGCAGGGGCTGAAGCTTTCTTT. Translation gives CASNPAGAEAFF.

This CDR3 reads CSARDPGGFYEQYF. In nucleotides, the CDR3 is TGCAGTGCTAGAGATCCAGGGGGATTTTACGAGCAGTACTTC. This chain connects TRBV20-1 to TRBJ2-7; TRBD1 agrees at 7 bases. Germline values: CDR1 DFQATT, CDR2 SNEGSKA (reference sequence). The CDR3 has 14 amino acids. Germline trimming cut 0 bases from V and 4 bases from J; bases unmatched to any gene: 6.

This rearrangement joins TRBV20-1 to TRBJ1-1; no reliable D call. Trimming took off 3 bases at V and 0 bases at J, with 8 bases between the two ends. The V gene's germline CDR1 is DFQATT and CDR2 SNEGSKA (reference sequence). The CDR3 is 13 amino acids. As DNA, the CDR3 is TGCAGTGCTAGTCGAAGTATGAACACTGAAGCTTTCTTT. Translated, it gives CSASRSMNTEAFF.

This chain uses TRBV18 with TRBJ1-5; tentative D call: TRBD1 (6 bases). This CDR3 is built from 15 residues. From germline, CDR1 is KGHSH and CDR2 LQKENI. Trimming stripped 6 bases from V and 6 bases from J, with 18 bases between. CDR3 loop: CASSKTGGGPQPQHF. In DNA form, the CDR3 reads TGTGCCAGCTCCAAAACGGGGGGGGGCCCTCAGCCCCAGCATTTT.

The V gene is TRBV7-2, the J gene TRBJ2-5; 10 bases are shared with TRBD2. The J segment lost 3 bases and the V segment lost 5 bases, leaving 9 bases of the junction unmatched. CDR3 size: 16 residues. Germline assignment: CDR1 SGHTA and CDR2 FQGNSA. The CDR3: CASSPGRLAGEETQYF. The CDR3 DNA follows: TGTGCCAGCAGCCCTGGAAGGCTAGCGGGGGAAGAGACCCAGTACTTC.

The chain carries TRBV24-1 and TRBJ2-1; D might be TRBD1 (5 bases). Germline V CDR1 and CDR2: KGHDR, SFDVKD. The CDR3 covers 12 residues. V was trimmed by 3 bases and J by 10 bases, leaving 9 bases between them. CDR3 nucleotide sequence: TGTGCCACCAGTGATAGACAGAAAGAGCAGTTCTTC. Translation: CATSDRQKEQFF.

V usage is TRBV6-1 and J usage is TRBJ1-6, with D possibly TRBD1 on 6 matching bases. The V gene lost 6 bases and the J gene lost 8 bases, with 11 bases spanning the gap. There are 13 residues in the CDR3. Germline loops: CDR1 MNHNS, CDR2 SASEGT. CDR3 protein: CASRGAGDSPLHF. CDR3 coding DNA: TGTGCCAGCAGGGGGGCCGGGGATTCACCCCTCCACTTT.

This clonotype occurred a few times. The chain carries TRBV11-3 and TRBJ2-5, with no clear D. The CDR3 consists of 16 residues. V shed 0 bases and J shed 1 base, with 12 bases lying between them. Germline CDR1 is SGHNT and CDR2 is YENEEA. CDR3 amino acids: CASSLDPSQLQETQYF. The CDR3 DNA follows: TGTGCCAGCAGCTTAGATCCTTCGCAGCTCCAAGAGACCCAGTACTTC.

This clonotype was counted only a few times. The chain employs TRBV7-2 and TRBJ1-2, with D maybe TRBD1 (5 bases). The CDR3 is made up of 13 amino acids. The V end lost 5 bases, the J end lost 6 bases, and 13 bases lay between the germline ends. Germline values: CDR1 SGHTA, CDR2 FQGNSA. The CDR3 DNA follows: TGTGCCAGCAGCCAAAGATGGGGCGATGGCTACACCTTC. It translates to CASSQRWGDGYTF.

The chain couples TRBV6-1 to TRBJ1-5; D not certain. Trimming pared 6 bases from V and 5 bases from J, leaving 5 bases between. Germline CDR1 MNHNS, CDR2 SASEGT. The CDR3 is made up of 11 amino acids. Here the CDR3 reads CASSKDQPQHF. CDR3 coding DNA: TGTGCCAGCAGCAAAGATCAGCCCCAGCATTTT.

To note about this clonotype: Its ends do not fully match the called genes, so a read error is possible. The chain combines TRBV7-9 with TRBJ2-7; 8 bases map to TRBD1. This CDR3 has 18 residues. Germline loops: CDR1 SEHNR, CDR2 FQNEAQ (reference sequence). CDR3 coding DNA: TGCGCCAGCAGCTTGGTGCTCGCAGGGGGCGCTGGGTCCTACGAGCAGTACTTC. It codes for CASSLVLAGGAGSYEQYF.

The J gene is TRBJ2-3, the V gene TRBV20-1; tentatively, D is TRBD1 (6 bases). Germline lookup yields CDR1 DFQATT and CDR2 SNEGSKA (reference sequence). Trimming removed 3 bases at V and 1 base at J, with 8 bases between. CDR3 length equals 13 residues. The chain's CDR3 is CSASRQGTDTQYF. The CDR3 region has the DNA TGCAGTGCTAGCCGACAGGGCACAGATACGCAGTATTTT.

This clonotype has just a few counts. The rearrangement uses TRBV20-1 and TRBJ1-6; D remains ambiguous. CDR3 length equals 15 residues. Germline assignment: CDR1 DFQATT and CDR2 SNEGSKA (reference sequence). V was pared by 2 bases and J by 1 base, with 9 bases between. Written as DNA, the CDR3 is TGCAGTGCTAGAACCTCGCCGTCCTATAATTCACCCCTCCACTTT. Translation gives CSARTSPSYNSPLHF.

CDR3 nucleotide sequence: TGTGCCAGCAGCCCGGGACCAAAAGGGTCCTACGAGCAGTACTTC. Translation gives CASSPGPKGSYEQYF. This chain connects TRBV5-4 to TRBJ2-7; D is perhaps TRBD1 or TRBD2 (5 bases each). This CDR3 is 15 amino acids long. Germline V gene data show CDR1 as SGHNT and CDR2 as YYREEE (reference sequence). Trimming cost V 4 bases and J 1 base, with 15 bases left between them.

The CDR3 sequence: CASRRQATEAFF. In DNA form, the CDR3 reads TGCGCCAGCAGAAGACAGGCCACTGAAGCTTTCTTT. The J gene is TRBJ1-1, the V gene TRBV10-1, with D perhaps TRBD1 (6 bases). Germline CDR1 is WNHNN and CDR2 is SYGVQD (reference sequence). This CDR3 has 12 amino acids. V lost 6 bases and J lost 4, with 9 bases in between.

This clonotype has just a few counts. The chain links TRBV20-1 to TRBJ2-7; D might be TRBD1 (6 bases). V dropped 3 bases and J dropped 0 bases, with 12 bases sitting between them. Looked up from germline, CDR1 is DFQATT and CDR2 is SNEGSKA (reference sequence). The CDR3 loop spans 14 amino acids. As DNA, the CDR3 is TGCAGTGCTAGTCGGGACACCCACTCCTACGAGCAGTACTTC. Translated, it gives CSASRDTHSYEQYF.

This sequence joins TRBV15 and TRBJ2-3; D uncertain. Trimming removed 1 base from V and 2 bases from J, with 10 bases in between. Germline V lookup: CDR1 LNHNV, CDR2 YYDKDF (reference sequence). The CDR3 runs to 15 residues. The CDR3 nucleotides read TGTGCCACCAGCAGAGGAGGCGGTGTCACAGATACGCAGTATTTT. Its protein product is CATSRGGGVTDTQYF.

The chain has TRBV20-1 and TRBJ2-7; 10 nucleotides align to TRBD2. There are 16 residues in the CDR3. The J segment lost 7 bases and the V segment lost 3 bases, leaving 15 bases of the junction unmatched. Germline CDR1 is DFQATT and CDR2 is SNEGSKA (reference sequence). This chain's CDR3 is CSASGLAASGSREQYF. The DNA of the CDR3 is TGCAGTGCTAGTGGTTTAGCGGCTAGCGGGAGTCGGGAGCAGTACTTC.

J is TRBJ2-7 and V is TRBV5-6; TRBD2 agrees at 9 bases. Germline V gives CDR1 SGHDT, CDR2 YYEEEE. V trimming: 2 bases; J trimming: 7 bases; junction bases outside the gene matches: 10. The CDR3 sequence is 15 residues long. CDR3 bases: TGTGCCAGCAGCTTTTCGGCTAGCGGGAACTCAGAGCAGTACTTC. It encodes CASSFSASGNSEQYF.